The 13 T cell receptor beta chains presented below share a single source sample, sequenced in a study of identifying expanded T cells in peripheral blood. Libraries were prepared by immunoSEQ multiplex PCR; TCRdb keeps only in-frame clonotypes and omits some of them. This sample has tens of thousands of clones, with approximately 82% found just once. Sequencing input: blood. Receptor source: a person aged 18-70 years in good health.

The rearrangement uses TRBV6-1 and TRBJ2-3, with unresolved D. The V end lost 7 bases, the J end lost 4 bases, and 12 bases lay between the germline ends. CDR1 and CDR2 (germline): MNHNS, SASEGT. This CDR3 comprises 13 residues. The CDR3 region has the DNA TGTGCCAGCAAGGGCTCAGTCTCAGATACGCAGTATTTT. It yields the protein CASKGSVSDTQYF.

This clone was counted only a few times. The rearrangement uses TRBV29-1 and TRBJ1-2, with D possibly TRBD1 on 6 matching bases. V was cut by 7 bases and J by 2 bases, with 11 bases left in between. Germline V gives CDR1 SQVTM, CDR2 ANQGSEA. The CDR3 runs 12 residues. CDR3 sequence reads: CSAGTSNYGYTF. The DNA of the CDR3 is TGCAGCGCCGGGACATCGAACTATGGCTACACCTTC.

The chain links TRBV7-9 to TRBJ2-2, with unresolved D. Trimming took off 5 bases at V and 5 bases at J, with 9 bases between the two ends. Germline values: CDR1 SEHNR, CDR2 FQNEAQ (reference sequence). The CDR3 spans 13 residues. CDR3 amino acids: CASSPPRTGELFF. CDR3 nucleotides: TGTGCCAGCAGCCCCCCGAGGACCGGGGAGCTGTTTTTT. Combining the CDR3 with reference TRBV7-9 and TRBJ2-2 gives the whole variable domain DTGVSQNPRHKITKRGQNVTFRCDPISEHNRLYWYRQTLGQGPEFLTYFQNEAQLEKSRLLSDRFSAERPKGSFSTLEIQRTEQGDSAMYLCASSPPRTGELFFGEGSRLTVL.

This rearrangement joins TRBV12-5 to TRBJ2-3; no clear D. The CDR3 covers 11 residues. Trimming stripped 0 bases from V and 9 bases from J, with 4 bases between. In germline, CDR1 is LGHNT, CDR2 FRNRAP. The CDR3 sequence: CASGLVETQYF. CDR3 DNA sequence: TGTGCTAGTGGTTTGGTGGAGACGCAGTATTTT.

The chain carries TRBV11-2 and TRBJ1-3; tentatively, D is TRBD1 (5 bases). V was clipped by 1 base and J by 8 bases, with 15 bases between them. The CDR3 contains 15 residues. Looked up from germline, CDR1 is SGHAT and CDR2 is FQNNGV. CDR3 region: CASSLVGGTRDTIYF. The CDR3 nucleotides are TGTGCCAGCAGCTTAGTGGGAGGAACCAGGGACACCATATATTTT.

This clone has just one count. This CDR3 is CASSHHRAGGHGYTF. DNA for the CDR3: TGCGCCAGCAGTCACCACAGGGCGGGAGGTCATGGCTACACCTTC. The V and J genes are TRBV23-1 and TRBJ1-2; D may be TRBD1 (6 bases). TRBV23-1 is an ORF, with its function uncertain. The CDR3 is 15 amino acids. V was shortened by 3 bases and J by 6 bases, with 17 bases between the two germline ends.

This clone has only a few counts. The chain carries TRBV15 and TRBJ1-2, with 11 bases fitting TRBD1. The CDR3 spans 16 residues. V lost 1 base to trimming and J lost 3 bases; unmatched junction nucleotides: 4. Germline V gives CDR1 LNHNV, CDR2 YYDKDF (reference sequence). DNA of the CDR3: TGTGCCACCAGCAGAGGGGACAGGGGGATAGACTATGGCTACACCTTC. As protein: CATSRGDRGIDYGYTF.

The CDR3 nucleotides read TGTGCCAGTAGTATGAAGTTAAAACAGTGGGACCCCACCTTC. Translated: CASSMKLKQWDPTF. The chain is built from TRBV19 and TRBJ1-2; perhaps TRBD1 as D (5 bases). The CDR3 has 14 amino acids. Trimming took off 3 bases at V and 13 bases at J, with 21 bases between the two ends. The germline gives CDR1 LNHDA, CDR2 SQIVND (reference sequence).

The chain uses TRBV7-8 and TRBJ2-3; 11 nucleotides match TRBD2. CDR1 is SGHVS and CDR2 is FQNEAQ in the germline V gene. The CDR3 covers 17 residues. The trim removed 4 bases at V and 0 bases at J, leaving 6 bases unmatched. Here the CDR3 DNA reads TGTGCCAGCAGCTCCCTAGCGGGAGGACAGAGCACAGATACGCAGTATTTT. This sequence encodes CASSSLAGGQSTDTQYF.

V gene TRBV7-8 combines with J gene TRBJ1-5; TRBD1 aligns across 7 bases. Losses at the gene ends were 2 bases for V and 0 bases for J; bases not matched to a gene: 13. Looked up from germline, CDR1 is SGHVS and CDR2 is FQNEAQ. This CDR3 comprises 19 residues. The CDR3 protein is CASSLRIGTESLSNQPQHF. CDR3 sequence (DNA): TGTGCCAGCAGCTTACGGATCGGGACAGAGAGCCTTAGCAATCAGCCCCAGCATTTT.

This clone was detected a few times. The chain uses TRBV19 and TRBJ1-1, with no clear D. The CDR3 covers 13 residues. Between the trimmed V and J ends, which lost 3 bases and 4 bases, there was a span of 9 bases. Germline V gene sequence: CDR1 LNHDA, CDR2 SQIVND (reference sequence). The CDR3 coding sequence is TGTGCCAGTAGTATCACCAGAAGCACTGAAGCTTTCTTT. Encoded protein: CASSITRSTEAFF.

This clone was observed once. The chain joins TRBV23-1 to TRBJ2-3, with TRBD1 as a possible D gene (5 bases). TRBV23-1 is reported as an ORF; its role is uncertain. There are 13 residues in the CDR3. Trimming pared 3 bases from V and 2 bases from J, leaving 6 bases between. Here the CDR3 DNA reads TGCGCCAGCAGTCACAGGGCCACAGATACGCAGTATTTT. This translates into CASSHRATDTQYF.

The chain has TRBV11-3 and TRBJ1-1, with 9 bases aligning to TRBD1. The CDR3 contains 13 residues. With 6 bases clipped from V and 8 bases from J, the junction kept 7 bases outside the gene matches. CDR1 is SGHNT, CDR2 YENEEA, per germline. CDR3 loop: CASREQGAIEAFF. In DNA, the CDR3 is TGTGCCAGCAGGGAACAGGGGGCTATCGAAGCTTTCTTT.